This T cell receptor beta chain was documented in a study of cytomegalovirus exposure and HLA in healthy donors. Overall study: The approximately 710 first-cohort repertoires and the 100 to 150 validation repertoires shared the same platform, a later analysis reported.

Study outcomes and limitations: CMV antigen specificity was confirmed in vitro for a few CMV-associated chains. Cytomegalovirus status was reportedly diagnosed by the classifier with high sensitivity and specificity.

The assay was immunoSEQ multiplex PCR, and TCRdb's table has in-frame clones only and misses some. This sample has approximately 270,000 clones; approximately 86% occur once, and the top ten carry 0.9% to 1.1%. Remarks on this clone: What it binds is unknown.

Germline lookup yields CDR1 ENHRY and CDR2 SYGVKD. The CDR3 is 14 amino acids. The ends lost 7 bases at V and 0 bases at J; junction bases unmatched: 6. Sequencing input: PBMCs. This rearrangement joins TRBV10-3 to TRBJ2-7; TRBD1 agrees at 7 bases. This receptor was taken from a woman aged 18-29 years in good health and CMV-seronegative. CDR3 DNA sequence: TGTGCCATCACCGCTACAGGGGACTCCTACGAGCAGTACTTC. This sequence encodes CAITATGDSYEQYF.